The 26 T cell receptor beta chains below come from one sample, sequenced in a study of blood T cell repertoires in COVID-19. Repertoires were generated with immunoSEQ multiplex PCR, while TCRdb's copy carries only in-frame clones and drops some. This table has 150,000 to 200,000 clones, 82% appearing once. Sample: peripheral blood. These receptors were taken from a woman aged 40 to 50 with COVID-19, enrolled during active disease.

The chain joins TRBV18 to TRBJ1-5, with 9 bases aligning to TRBD1. This CDR3 is built from 16 residues. J lost 1 base, V lost 3 bases, and 4 bases had no gene match. CDR1 and CDR2 from the germline V gene are KGHSH and LQKENI. CDR3 protein: CASSPQGTGSNQPQHF. CDR3 coding DNA: TGTGCCAGCTCACCCCAAGGGACAGGGAGCAATCAGCCCCAGCATTTT. Using reference TRBV18 and TRBJ1-5 for the parts outside the CDR3, the full variable domain is NAGVMQNPRHLVRRRGQEARLRCSPMKGHSHVYWYRQLPEEGLKFMVYLQKENIIDESGMPKERFSAEFPKEGPSILRIQQVVRGDSAAYFCASSPQGTGSNQPQHFGDGTRLSIL.

This chain joins TRBV19 and TRBJ1-1; 8 bases fit TRBD1. Germline CDR1 and CDR2: LNHDA and SQIVND (reference sequence). This CDR3 region has 14 residues. Germline trimming cut 1 base from V and 6 bases from J; bases unmatched to any gene: 4. The CDR3 loop reads CASSIGTGYPEAFF. DNA of the CDR3: TGTGCCAGTAGTATAGGGACAGGGTATCCTGAAGCTTTCTTT. Filled out from reference TRBV19 and TRBJ1-1, the complete variable domain reads DGGITQSPKYLFRKEGQNVTLSCEQNLNHDAMYWYRQDPGQGLRLIYYSQIVNDFQKGDIAEGYSVSREKKESFPLTVTSAQKNPTAFYLCASSIGTGYPEAFFGQGTRLTVV.

V usage is TRBV3-1 (or the pseudogene TRBV3-2) and J usage is TRBJ1-1; no clear D gene. The CDR3 totals 13 residues. Trimming cost V 3 bases and J 8 bases, with 13 bases left between them. Germline V lookup: CDR1 LGHDT, CDR2 YNNKEL (reference sequence). This chain's CDR3 is CASSQGGPLEAFF. CDR3 nucleotide sequence: TGTGCCAGCAGCCAGGGAGGCCCTTTGGAAGCTTTCTTT.

J is TRBJ2-2 and V is TRBV30; 8 positions agree with TRBD2. There are 14 residues in the CDR3. Germline CDR1 GTSNPN, CDR2 SVGIG (reference sequence). Germline trimming cut 4 bases from V and 7 bases from J; bases unmatched to any gene: 8. The CDR3 DNA reads TGTGCCTGGATCAACGGGGGGGCCGTCGGGGAGCTGTTTTTT. Translating it yields CAWINGGAVGELFF.

The rearrangement links TRBV2 to TRBJ2-5; TRBD2 matches at 12 bases. Germline CDR1 and CDR2: SNHLY and FYNNEI. This CDR3 spans 15 amino acids. V shed 3 bases and J 3 bases; nucleotides not matched to a gene: 2. Written as DNA, the CDR3 is TGTGCCAGCAGTGATAGGACTAGCGGGGAAGAGACCCAGTACTTC. Residues: CASSDRTSGEETQYF.

This chain connects TRBV30 to TRBJ2-7, with D possibly TRBD2 on 5 matching bases. The CDR3 is 10 residues long. Between the trimmed V and J ends, which lost 2 bases and 8 bases, there was a span of 7 bases. CDR1 and CDR2 from the germline V gene are GTSNPN and SVGIG (reference sequence). CDR3 amino acids: CAWSKRKQYF. As DNA, the CDR3 is TGTGCCTGGAGTAAGCGGAAGCAGTACTTC.

The V call is TRBV7-9, the J call TRBJ1-2; 8 bases match TRBD1. The CDR3 contains 15 residues. Trimming took 5 bases from V and 5 from J; bases not matched to a gene: 10. CDR1 SEHNR and CDR2 FQNEAQ come from the germline V gene (reference sequence). The CDR3 bases are TGTGCCAGCAGCGCTCTGCAGGGGGCGGGGTATGGCTACACCTTC. Its protein product is CASSALQGAGYGYTF.

This chain connects TRBV6-5 to TRBJ2-1; D might be TRBD2 (6 bases). CDR1 is MNHEY and CDR2 is SVGAGI in the germline V gene. V gave up 7 bases and J gave up 6 bases, with 19 bases separating them. The CDR3 sequence is 15 residues long. CDR3 region: CASTLERLGGNEQFF. CDR3 DNA sequence: TGTGCCAGCACCCTGGAGCGACTGGGAGGCAATGAGCAGTTCTTC.

The chain links TRBV30 to TRBJ1-2; 9 positions match TRBD1. V lost 0 bases to trimming and J lost 6 bases; unmatched junction nucleotides: 14. The CDR3 has 17 amino acids. Germline V lookup: CDR1 GTSNPN, CDR2 SVGIG (reference sequence). The CDR3 loop reads CAWSVLFRDRDFHGYTF. CDR3 bases: TGTGCCTGGAGTGTACTTTTTCGGGACAGGGATTTTCATGGCTACACCTTC.

There are a few counts of this clone. The chain recombines TRBV4-1 with TRBJ1-4; no clear D. Trimming left V 3 bases short and J 7 bases short, with 15 bases between. Per the germline V gene, CDR1 is MGHRA and CDR2 is YSYEKL. The CDR3 runs 15 residues. The CDR3 DNA is TGCGCCAGCAGCCAGGTTGCGAGGAGGAGTGAAAAACTGTTTTTT. It encodes CASSQVARRSEKLFF.

The rearrangement uses TRBV7-9 and TRBJ2-3, with a tentative D call TRBD1 (6 bases). The V gene's germline CDR1 is SEHNR and CDR2 FQNEAQ (reference sequence). Trimming took off 5 bases at V and 8 bases at J, with 20 bases between the two ends. CDR3 size: 15 residues. The CDR3 DNA follows: TGTGCCAGCAGCCCAGCAGCGGTCAGGGGCGGTACGCAGTATTTT. It specifies CASSPAAVRGGTQYF.

The chain combines TRBV15 with TRBJ1-1; TRBD1 is a possible D gene (6 bases). The CDR3 extends over 15 amino acids. Per germline, CDR1 LNHNV and CDR2 YYDKDF (reference sequence). V lost 4 bases, J lost 4 bases, and 16 bases lay in between. The CDR3 region has the DNA TGTGCCACCAGCATCAAGTTGGGGGGGCTCACTGAAGCTTTCTTT. Its translation is CATSIKLGGLTEAFF.

V gene TRBV18 combines with J gene TRBJ2-7, with 8 bases fitting TRBD1. Per the germline V gene, CDR1 is KGHSH and CDR2 is LQKENI. The length of the CDR3 is 17 residues. The V gene end was trimmed by 1 base and the J gene end by 4 bases; junction bases not matched to a gene: 12. The CDR3 here is CASSPRPFRGQDYEQYF. CDR3 bases: TGTGCCAGCTCACCACGGCCGTTCAGGGGGCAGGATTACGAGCAGTACTTC.

The chain is built from TRBV11-2 and TRBJ2-4; weak D call: TRBD2 (5 bases). There are 14 residues in the CDR3. CDR1 is SGHAT, CDR2 FQNNGV, per germline. Trimming cost V 5 bases and J 7 bases, with 15 bases left between them. CDR3 residues: CASSLGLLGNIQYF. For the CDR3, the DNA is TGTGCCAGCAGCCTTGGACTCTTAGGTAACATTCAGTACTTC. The full variable domain, rest sourced from reference TRBV11-2 and TRBJ2-4, is EAGVAQSPRYKIIEKRQSVAFWCNPISGHATLYWYQQILGQGPKLLIQFQNNGVVDDSQLPKDRFSAERLKGVDSTLKIQPAKLEDSAVYLCASSLGLLGNIQYFGAGTRLSVL.

The chain has TRBV28 and TRBJ2-7; tentative D call: TRBD2 (6 bases). The CDR3 spans 16 residues. The V gene's germline CDR1 is MDHEN and CDR2 SYDVKM. Deletions cut 2 bases from V and 2 bases from J, with 16 bases between. The CDR3 loop is CASSLVGRSSTYEQYF. The CDR3 nucleotides read TGTGCCAGCAGTTTAGTGGGGAGGAGCTCCACCTACGAGCAGTACTTC.

V gene TRBV6-6 combines with J gene TRBJ2-2; D is possibly TRBD2 (5 bases). The CDR3 spans 15 residues. Trimming removed 7 bases from V and 8 bases from J, with 20 bases in between. Germline V gene data show CDR1 as MNHNY and CDR2 as SVGAGI (reference sequence). CDR3 amino acids: CASTLVLGGTGELFF. For the CDR3, the DNA is TGTGCCAGCACCCTGGTCTTAGGAGGTACTGGGGAGCTGTTTTTT.

The gene calls are TRBV7-2 and TRBJ1-1; D call uncertain. V lost 5 bases to trimming and J lost 5 bases, with 9 bases between them. This CDR3 is 12 amino acids long. Looked up from germline, CDR1 is SGHTA and CDR2 is FQGNSA. The CDR3 reads CASSPEGTEAFF. The CDR3 coding sequence is TGTGCCAGCAGCCCCGAGGGTACTGAAGCTTTCTTT.

The chain combines TRBV5-1 with TRBJ1-2; 8 positions agree with TRBD1. The CDR3 has 14 amino acids. With 4 bases clipped from V and 4 bases from J, the junction kept 6 bases outside the gene matches. Germline V gene lookup returns CDR1 SGHRS and CDR2 YFSETQ. The CDR3 DNA is TGCGCCAGCAGCCCAGGGGGCGCGGGCTATGGCTACACCTTC. Protein sequence: CASSPGGAGYGYTF.

The CDR3 loop reads CASSESGGVEGNEQFF. DNA of the CDR3: TGTGCCAGCAGTGAATCGGGAGGGGTTGAAGGCAATGAGCAGTTCTTC. The rearrangement joins TRBV6-1 to TRBJ2-1, with TRBD2 matching 8 bases. The CDR3 sequence is 16 residues long. V lost 2 bases and J lost 6; bases outside the gene matches: 9. The germline V gene has CDR1 MNHNS and CDR2 SASEGT.

V usage is TRBV18 and J usage is TRBJ1-2; 10 nucleotides match TRBD1. The CDR3 is 14 amino acids. With V trimmed by 3 bases and J by 9 bases, 7 bases remained unmatched. The germline CDR1 and CDR2 sequences are KGHSH and LQKENI. The CDR3 is CASSPYRDRGSYTF. In nucleotides, the CDR3 is TGTGCCAGCTCACCTTACCGGGACAGGGGAAGCTACACCTTC.

This clone was counted at least ten times. V gene TRBV3-1 (or the pseudogene TRBV3-2) combines with J gene TRBJ1-1; D is perhaps TRBD1 (6 bases). This CDR3 spans 14 amino acids. Looked up from germline, CDR1 is LGHDT and CDR2 is YNNKEL (reference sequence). V lost 4 bases and J lost 11, with 20 bases in between. CDR3 residues: CASSRKRVGGEAFF. CDR3 DNA: TGTGCCAGCAGCCGTAAGAGGGTAGGGGGGGAGGCTTTCTTT.

The table lists this clone with a count of one. This chain uses TRBV2 with TRBJ1-4; D remains unclear. Trimming removed 6 bases at V and 7 bases at J, with 15 bases between. Germline V gene lookup returns CDR1 SNHLY and CDR2 FYNNEI. This CDR3 has 14 residues. In DNA, the CDR3 is TGTGCCAGCAGGGAAAGGTCTACGGGTGAAAAACTGTTTTTT. It yields the protein CASRERSTGEKLFF. The full variable domain, rest sourced from reference TRBV2 and TRBJ1-4, is EPEVTQTPSHQVTQMGQEVILRCVPISNHLYFYWYRQILGQKVEFLVSFYNNEISEKSEIFDDQFSVERPDGSNFTLKIRSTKLEDSAMYFCASRERSTGEKLFFGSGTQLSVL.

This rearrangement joins TRBV2 to TRBJ2-7, with a weak D call TRBD2 (6 bases). The V end lost 2 bases, the J end lost 8 bases, and 19 bases lay between the germline ends. In germline, CDR1 is SNHLY, CDR2 FYNNEI. The CDR3 is made up of 15 amino acids. The CDR3 loop is CASSESGPRTTQQYV. The CDR3 nucleotides are TGTGCCAGCAGTGAATCGGGGCCGAGGACTACGCAGCAGTACGTC.

This clone was found once. The chain links TRBV15 to TRBJ2-2; a weak D match, TRBD2 (7 bases). Deletions cut 1 base from V and 7 bases from J, with 13 bases between. Germline V gene sequence: CDR1 LNHNV, CDR2 YYDKDF (reference sequence). This CDR3 is built from 15 residues. The CDR3 DNA follows: TGTGCCACCAGCAGAGTGGGGGGGCTTAGCGGGGAGCTGTTTTTT. Translation gives CATSRVGGLSGELFF. The variable domain in full, completed from reference TRBV15 and TRBJ2-2, reads DAMVIQNPRYQVTQFGKPVTLSCSQTLNHNVMYWYQQKSSQAPKLLFHYYDKDFNNEADTPDNFQSRRPNTSFCFLDIRSPGLGDTAMYLCATSRVGGLSGELFFGEGSRLTVL.

This sequence joins TRBV6-5 and TRBJ1-4; D ambiguous. The CDR3 runs to 14 residues. Trimming cost V 7 bases and J 8 bases, with 17 bases left between them. Germline CDR1 is MNHEY and CDR2 is SVGAGI. CDR3 loop: CASMRTAGSEKLFF. The DNA of the CDR3 is TGTGCCAGCATGCGGACGGCGGGGAGCGAAAAACTGTTTTTT.

This sequence joins TRBV7-8 and TRBJ2-3; TRBD2 aligns across 16 bases. The CDR3 extends over 19 amino acids. V trimming: 4 bases; J trimming: 0 bases; junction bases outside the gene matches: 7. The germline V gene encodes CDR1 SGHVS and CDR2 FQNEAQ. CDR3 amino acids: CASSYPGTSGGGSTDTQYF. CDR3 DNA: TGTGCCAGCAGCTATCCCGGGACTAGCGGGGGGGGTAGCACAGATACGCAGTATTTT.